The clone carrying this T cell receptor (beta chain) was found many times. The CDR3 consists of 14 residues. Between the trimmed V and J ends, which lost 5 bases and 5 bases, there was a span of 15 bases. CDR1 is SEHNR, CDR2 FQNEAQ, per germline (reference sequence). The data were taken from a study of regulatory T cells in long-lasting Graves disease. Time point reported: newly diagnosed GD, antithyroid drugs for less than 3 months. RNA extracted from PBMCs served as the sequencing template. With iRepertoire HTBI primers and Arm-PCR of CDR3 regions, TCR beta libraries were built. In TCRdb, the multiplex PCR reads were re-called with MiXCR into one record per CDR3 protein. The sample contains about 380,000 distinct CDR3 sequences, around 15% of which appear only once.

The source of this sequence is a female donor with Graves disease. This material consisted of peripheral blood mononuclear cells (PBMCs), taken at new diagnosis, from a patient treated with antithyroid drugs. V usage is TRBV7-9 and J usage is TRBJ1-2; D unresolved. CDR3 amino acids: CASSPDILGYGYTF. The CDR3 region has the DNA TGTGCCAGCAGCCCCGACATCCTCGGATATGGCTACACCTTC.